This is a list of T cell receptor beta chains from one sample in a study of Tregs in tolerant kidney transplant recipients. Here immunoSEQ multiplex PCR was the method, and the copy in TCRdb shows in-frame clones only, minus some. The table lists 110,000 or so clones, about 90% of them singletons. The source material was CD4+ T cells from blood, sampled before the transplant. Receptors originate from a human donor who received a combined kidney and bone marrow transplant. Each CDR3 is given with its conserved first and last residue. A D gene is named only where the DNA matches it firmly. Rows may omit the clone size; those that give it use once, few, many or a size class.

J gene: TRBJ1-4
clone size: .
V gene: TRBV28
D gene: TRBD1
CDR3 DNA: TGTGCCAGCCTAGGGGGCACTAATGAAAAACTGTTTTTT
CDR3 protein: CASLGGTNEKLFF

J gene: TRBJ2-7
clone size: .
V gene: TRBV6-5
D gene: .
CDR3 DNA: TGTGCCAGCAGTCCGACAGGCGGGAGCTACGAGCAGTACTTC
CDR3 protein: CASSPTGGSYEQYF

J gene: TRBJ2-7
clone size: .
V gene: TRBV7-9
D gene: TRBD1
CDR3 DNA: TGTGCCAGCAGCTTCCGGGACAGGGTTGCGGGCGAGCAGTACTTC
CDR3 protein: CASSFRDRVAGEQYF

J gene: TRBJ1-5
clone size: .
V gene: TRBV14
D gene: .
CDR3 DNA: TGTGCCAGCAGCCAAGAGGAGGGGCAGCCCCAGCATTTT
CDR3 protein: CASSQEEGQPQHF

J gene: TRBJ1-5
clone size: .
V gene: TRBV5-1
D gene: TRBD1
CDR3 DNA: TGCGCCAGCACCCTTGGGGGGACAGATTATCAGCCCCAGCATTTT
CDR3 protein: CASTLGGTDYQPQHF

J gene: TRBJ2-1
clone size: .
V gene: TRBV28
D gene: TRBD2
CDR3 DNA: TGTGCCAGCAGGGCGGGGACTAGCGGGAGAGGGGTCGAGCAGTTCTTC
CDR3 protein: CASRAGTSGRGVEQFF

J gene: TRBJ2-3
clone size: .
V gene: TRBV2
D gene: .
CDR3 DNA: TGTGCCAGCAGTGAAGGGCGGGGAGATACGCAGTATTTT
CDR3 protein: CASSEGRGDTQYF

J gene: TRBJ1-2
clone size: .
V gene: TRBV19
D gene: .
CDR3 DNA: TGTGCCAGTAGTATTCGACGGAGCCCCTATGGCTACACCTTC
CDR3 protein: CASSIRRSPYGYTF

J gene: TRBJ2-2
clone size: .
V gene: TRBV28
D gene: .
CDR3 DNA: TGTGCCAGCAGTACATACACCGGGGAGCTGTTTTTT
CDR3 protein: CASSTYTGELFF

J gene: TRBJ2-7
clone size: .
V gene: TRBV5-1
D gene: TRBD1
CDR3 DNA: TGCGCCAGCAGCTTGGAGAGGGACAGGGTCGACGAGCAGTACTTC
CDR3 protein: CASSLERDRVDEQYF

J gene: TRBJ1-4
clone size: .
V gene: TRBV2
D gene: .
CDR3 DNA: TGTGCCAGCACCAGGGGAATCGGAACTAATGAAAAACTGTTTTTT
CDR3 protein: CASTRGIGTNEKLFF

J gene: TRBJ2-7
clone size: .
V gene: TRBV7-9
D gene: TRBD1
CDR3 DNA: TGTGCCAGCAGCCCGGGACAGGGGTTCTCCTACGAGCAGTACTTC
CDR3 protein: CASSPGQGFSYEQYF

J gene: TRBJ2-7
clone size: .
V gene: TRBV11-2
D gene: .
CDR3 DNA: TGTGCCAGCCGAAAGTTGAGCGGGCTCGAGCAGTACTTC
CDR3 protein: CASRKLSGLEQYF

J gene: TRBJ1-4
clone size: .
V gene: TRBV28
D gene: TRBD1
CDR3 DNA: TGTGCCAGCAGTGACCCTGGGACAGGGGGTTCAAGGAATGAAAAACTGTTTTTT
CDR3 protein: CASSDPGTGGSRNEKLFF

J gene: TRBJ2-7
clone size: once
V gene: TRBV7-8
D gene: TRBD1
CDR3 DNA: TGTGCCAGCAGCTTAGATGGCCGGGACAGGGGTCCTCTAGGCGAGCAGTACTTC
CDR3 protein: CASSLDGRDRGPLGEQYF

J gene: TRBJ2-7
clone size: .
V gene: TRBV28
D gene: TRBD2
CDR3 DNA: TGTGCCAGCAGCCGTAGCGGGAGCTCCTACGAGCAGTACTTC
CDR3 protein: CASSRSGSSYEQYF